The 27 T cell receptor beta chains below were found in one sample sequenced in a study of regulatory T cells in long-lasting Graves disease. In building TCR beta libraries, iRepertoire HTBI primers were used together with Arm-PCR of CDR3 regions. TCRdb ran MiXCR on the multiplex PCR reads and lists one entry per CDR3 protein. In the table there are 540,000 or so distinct CDR3 sequences, approximately 13% of which are singletons. Time point: newly diagnosed GD, antithyroid drugs for less than 3 months. PBMC RNA served as the TCR library source. These data were likewise used in another study, on T cells in Graves' hyperthyroidism and ophthalmopathy.

This material consisted of peripheral blood mononuclear cells (PBMCs), taken at new diagnosis, from a patient treated with antithyroid drugs. Source of these receptors: a man aged 25 to 45 with Graves disease.

The V and J genes are TRBV15 and TRBJ1-3; D is uncertain. Per the germline V gene, CDR1 is LNHNV and CDR2 is YYDKDF (reference sequence). Trimming shortened V by 6 bases and J by 3 bases, and 15 bases separated the two germline ends. CDR3 size: 15 residues. The chain's CDR3 is CATRTEGSYGNTIYF. The CDR3 coding sequence is TGTGCCACCAGGACCGAGGGATCATATGGAAACACCATATATTTT.

At least ten counts were recorded for this clonotype. V usage is TRBV6-1 and J usage is TRBJ2-5; D may be TRBD2 (7 bases). CDR1 and CDR2 from the germline V gene are MNHNS and SASEGT. Deletions cut 6 bases from V and 3 bases from J, with 11 bases between. The CDR3 has 13 amino acids. CDR3: CASRQGGEETQYF. Written as DNA, the CDR3 is TGTGCCAGCAGACAGGGAGGGGAAGAGACCCAGTACTTC.

The J gene is TRBJ2-3, the V gene TRBV15; D call uncertain. The CDR3 has 14 amino acids. Germline assignment: CDR1 LNHNV and CDR2 YYDKDF (reference sequence). V shed 2 bases and J shed 6 bases, with 12 bases lying between them. For the CDR3, the DNA is TGTGCCACCAGCAGAAAAGGATTAGGCGATACGCAGTATTTT. As protein: CATSRKGLGDTQYF.

This clonotype has a count of ten or more. The chain uses TRBV29-1 and TRBJ2-7; the D is unclear. This CDR3 contains 12 residues. V was cut by 5 bases and J by 7 bases, with 15 bases left in between. The germline V gene has CDR1 SQVTM and CDR2 ANQGSEA. For the CDR3, the DNA is TGCAGCGTTAGGCCCGACTTGCGGGAGCAGTACTTC. It specifies CSVRPDLREQYF.

This clonotype was picked up many times. CDR3 in amino acids: CASSSQGGHQPQHF. Here the CDR3 DNA reads TGTGCCAGCAGCTCACAGGGCGGGCATCAGCCCCAGCATTTT. This rearrangement joins TRBV11-3 to TRBJ1-5, with a possible D match to TRBD1 (6 bases). This CDR3 region has 14 residues. Germline assignment: CDR1 SGHNT and CDR2 YENEEA. The V and J ends lost 4 bases and 5 bases respectively, with 12 bases between them.

Worth noting for this clonotype: This may be a read error, as it is one base from a much larger clone. The chain employs TRBV18 and TRBJ2-5; TRBD2 is a possible D gene (6 bases). V lost 6 bases to trimming and J lost 11 bases, with 22 bases between them. CDR1 and CDR2 from the germline V gene are KGHSH and LQKENI. This CDR3 contains 14 residues. This chain's CDR3 is CASSSGTPIHEQYF. The CDR3 region has the DNA TGTGCCAGCTCCTCCGGGACTCCCATCCATGAGCAGTACTTC.

The chain joins TRBV7-9 to TRBJ1-1; D is possibly TRBD1 (5 bases). V was clipped by 3 bases and J by 1 base, with 21 bases between them. The CDR3 runs 18 residues. CDR1 is SEHNR and CDR2 is FQNEAQ in the germline V gene (reference sequence). The chain's CDR3 is CASSFAQGMRLENTEAFF. Here the CDR3 DNA reads TGTGCCAGCAGCTTCGCTCAGGGAATGAGGTTGGAGAACACTGAAGCTTTCTTT.

This clonotype has a count of ten or more. J is TRBJ2-3 and V is TRBV18, with D perhaps TRBD2 (6 bases). Trimming took 2 bases from V and 2 from J, leaving 14 bases between them. Germline V gene lookup returns CDR1 KGHSH and CDR2 LQKENI. The CDR3 loop spans 16 amino acids. The CDR3 loop reads CASSPNGLSLTDTQYF. The CDR3 DNA is TGTGCCAGCTCACCAAACGGACTATCCCTCACAGATACGCAGTATTTT.

In this sample, this clonotype turned up a few times. The V gene is TRBV2, the J gene TRBJ2-2, with 7 nucleotides matching TRBD2. Germline trimming cut 7 bases from V and 6 bases from J; bases unmatched to any gene: 11. The germline V gene has CDR1 SNHLY and CDR2 FYNNEI. The CDR3 is 15 residues long. The DNA for the CDR3 is TGTGCCAGCAAGGACTGGTCGGGAGGTGCCGGGGAGCTGTTTTTT. Its translation is CASKDWSGGAGELFF.

The rearrangement links TRBV6-1 to TRBJ2-7; a weak D match, TRBD2 (5 bases). Germline V lookup: CDR1 MNHNS, CDR2 SASEGT. CDR3 length equals 10 residues. Between the trimmed V and J ends, which lost 9 bases and 5 bases, there was a span of 8 bases. CDR3 sequence (DNA): TGTGCCAGAACTAGAGACGAGCAGTACTTC. Its protein is CARTRDEQYF.

This clonotype was picked up many times. This chain links TRBV2 with TRBJ2-5; D not certain. CDR1 and CDR2 (germline): SNHLY, FYNNEI. The CDR3 is made up of 8 amino acids. Trimming removed 7 bases at V and 6 bases at J, with 0 bases between. The CDR3 bases are TGTGCCAGCAAGACCCAGTACTTC. Translated, it gives CASKTQYF.

The chain joins TRBV13 to TRBJ2-1; 7 nucleotides align to TRBD1. The V and J ends lost 5 bases and 12 bases, in that order; junction bases with no gene match: 13. CDR1 and CDR2 from the germline V gene are PRHDT and FYEKMQ (reference sequence). This CDR3 is 14 amino acids long. The chain's CDR3 is CASSPRQGGWGQFF. DNA for the CDR3: TGTGCCAGCAGCCCCAGACAGGGTGGTTGGGGGCAGTTCTTC.

This clonotype has at least ten counts. The J gene is TRBJ2-1, the V gene TRBV5-1; 10 bases match TRBD1. The CDR3 covers 14 residues. Looked up from germline, CDR1 is SGHRS and CDR2 is YFSETQ. J gave up 8 bases and V 4 bases, and 6 bases lay outside the gene matches. CDR3 coding DNA: TGCGCCAGCAGCCAAGACAGGGGGCCGTATGAGCAGTTCTTC. Amino acids: CASSQDRGPYEQFF. Variable domain in full (rest from reference TRBV5-1 and TRBJ2-1): KAGVTQTPRYLIKTRGQQVTLSCSPISGHRSVSWYQQTPGQGLQFLFEYFSETQRNKGNFPGRFSGRQFSNSRSEMNVSTLELGDSALYLCASSQDRGPYEQFFGPGTRLTVL.

The table lists this clonotype with many counts. V and J are TRBV29-1 and TRBJ2-5; 11 bases fit TRBD2. This CDR3 is built from 13 residues. V lost 5 bases to trimming and J lost 6 bases; unmatched junction nucleotides: 5. In germline, CDR1 is SQVTM, CDR2 ANQGSEA. CDR3 sequence (DNA): TGCAGCGTTCGGCCTAGCGGGAGGCAGACCCAGTACTTC. Its translation is CSVRPSGRQTQYF.

The chain couples TRBV24-1 to TRBJ2-7, with D possibly TRBD2 on 6 matching bases. This CDR3 contains 15 residues. V was trimmed by 0 bases and J by 5 bases, leaving 13 bases between them. Germline CDR1 reads KGHDR; CDR2 reads SFDVKD. In DNA form, the CDR3 reads TGTGCCACCAGTGATTTGGACAGCGGGTACGACGAGCAGTACTTC. Its protein product is CATSDLDSGYDEQYF.

J is TRBJ2-7 and V is TRBV6-1; TRBD1 might be the D (6 bases). The germline gives CDR1 MNHNS, CDR2 SASEGT. V dropped 8 bases and J dropped 5 bases, with 13 bases sitting between them. CDR3 length: 12 residues. The CDR3 reads CASSPEGDEQYF. DNA of the CDR3: TGTGCCAGCTCCCCAGAGGGGGACGAGCAGTACTTC.

This clonotype has more than one count but fewer than ten. The chain is built from TRBV7-2 and TRBJ2-2; TRBD2 might be the D (6 bases). CDR3 length: 16 amino acids. Germline V CDR1 and CDR2: SGHTA, FQGNSA. V dropped 4 bases and J dropped 7 bases, with 19 bases sitting between them. CDR3 residues: CASSSIHREWGGELFF. The DNA for the CDR3 is TGTGCCAGCAGCTCTATCCATCGGGAGTGGGGCGGGGAGCTGTTTTTT. Looking up the rest from reference TRBV7-2 and TRBJ2-2 gives the full variable domain: GAGVSQSPSNKVTEKGKDVELRCDPISGHTALYWYRQSLGQGLEFLIYFQGNSAPDKSGLPSDRFSAERTGGSVSTLTIQRTQQEDSAVYLCASSSIHREWGGELFFGEGSRLTVL.

This clonotype was picked up a small number of times. The chain has TRBV6-1 and TRBJ2-7; tentative D call: TRBD1 (6 bases). This CDR3 spans 16 amino acids. The V end was cut by 5 bases, the J end by 2 bases, with 19 bases between. From germline, CDR1 is MNHNS and CDR2 SASEGT. CDR3 loop: CASSPLGADGTYEQYF. The CDR3 DNA follows: TGTGCCAGCAGTCCTCTGGGGGCGGATGGGACCTACGAGCAGTACTTC.

Note on this clonotype: An end of the junction does not agree with germline; a read error may underlie this. This CDR3 is CARSQVGSLFHLEETQYF. As DNA, the CDR3 is TGTGCCAGAAGCCAAGTCGGCTCCCTCTTCCACCTAGAAGAGACCCAGTACTTC. V gene TRBV14 combines with J gene TRBJ2-5; D not resolved. The CDR3 consists of 18 residues. Germline CDR1 and CDR2: SGHDN and FVKESK.

This clonotype was recorded at least ten times. The chain is built from TRBV29-1 and TRBJ2-3; 10 bases are shared with TRBD2. V shed 5 bases, J shed 4 bases, and the junction held 9 bases outside the gene matches. The CDR3 contains 15 residues. Germline V gene lookup returns CDR1 SQVTM and CDR2 ANQGSEA. The CDR3 loop reads CSVIGLAGAPDTQYF. As DNA, the CDR3 is TGCAGCGTTATCGGGCTAGCGGGAGCCCCAGATACGCAGTATTTT.

This clonotype was observed at least ten times. V usage is TRBV5-1 and J usage is TRBJ1-2; no clear D. Between the trimmed V and J ends, which lost 2 bases and 2 bases, there was a span of 16 bases. Germline assignment: CDR1 SGHRS and CDR2 YFSETQ. The CDR3 sequence is 16 residues long. The CDR3 spells CASSFPGNLKNYGYTF. CDR3 in DNA: TGCGCCAGCAGCTTTCCGGGGAACCTAAAAAACTATGGCTACACCTTC.

This clonotype was recorded many times. This rearrangement joins TRBV5-1 to TRBJ1-2, with TRBD1 matching over 8 bases. The J segment lost 0 bases and the V segment lost 2 bases, leaving 6 bases of the junction unmatched. There are 16 residues in the CDR3. Looked up from germline, CDR1 is SGHRS and CDR2 is YFSETQ. The CDR3 protein is CASSLGQGAANYGYTF. DNA of the CDR3: TGCGCCAGCAGCTTAGGACAGGGTGCAGCTAACTATGGCTACACCTTC.

As concerns this clonotype: One junction end disagrees with the germline gene, perhaps due to a read error. This rearrangement joins TRBV4-1 to TRBJ2-1; 11 bases are a match to TRBD2. CDR3 length: 16 amino acids. The V gene's germline CDR1 is MGHRA and CDR2 YSYEKL. The DNA for the CDR3 is TGCGCCAGCAGCCAAGATAGACTAGCGGGATCCAATGAGCAGTCCTTC. Translated: CASSQDRLAGSNEQSF.

At least ten counts were recorded for this clonotype. The chain recombines TRBV29-1 with TRBJ1-1; no firm D call. The V end was cut by 5 bases, the J end by 0 bases, with 4 bases between. Germline lookup yields CDR1 SQVTM and CDR2 ANQGSEA. The CDR3 runs 11 residues. Written as DNA, the CDR3 is TGCAGCGTTACAGTGAACACTGAAGCTTTCTTT. Its protein product is CSVTVNTEAFF.

This clonotype came up many times. V and J are TRBV27 and TRBJ2-1; the match to TRBD2 covers 14 bases. The CDR3 runs 18 residues. The germline V gene encodes CDR1 MNHEY and CDR2 SMNVEV (reference sequence). V dropped 7 bases and J dropped 3; count of bases not matched to a gene: 11. The CDR3 DNA is TGTGCCAGCATTCCCGGGACTAGCGGGAGCGCTTACTACAATGAGCAGTTCTTC. This sequence encodes CASIPGTSGSAYYNEQFF.

This clonotype has ten or more counts. The CDR3 coding sequence is TGTGCCAGCAGTCAAACTAGGGCGAACACTGAAGCTTTCTTT. Translating it yields CASSQTRANTEAFF. The chain carries TRBV6-1 and TRBJ1-1, with D hard to call. There are 14 residues in the CDR3. The V end was cut by 5 bases, the J end by 1 base, with 11 bases between. The germline CDR1 and CDR2 sequences are MNHNS and SASEGT.

This chain uses TRBV20-1 with TRBJ2-5; 10 bases line up with TRBD2. This CDR3 region has 18 residues. Trimming cost V 5 bases and J 2 bases; bases outside gene matches: 17. The germline CDR1 and CDR2 sequences are DFQATT and SNEGSKA (reference sequence). This CDR3 reads CSALTRTSGHQPQETQYF. Here the CDR3 DNA reads TGCAGTGCTCTTACGAGGACTAGCGGCCACCAACCTCAAGAGACCCAGTACTTC.